These T cell receptor beta chains were read from a single sample in a study of blood T cell repertoires in COVID-19. Libraries were prepared by immunoSEQ multiplex PCR; TCRdb keeps only in-frame clonotypes and omits some of them. This sample carries approximately 120,000 clones, 92% of them seen once, and the ten largest clones take roughly 2.1%. The sample consisted of peripheral blood. The receptors were gathered from a man aged 50 to 60 with COVID-19, enrolled during active disease. CDR3s include the opening cysteine and the closing phenylalanine or tryptophan. The D gene is left open where the match is weak. Clone sizes are given selectively: once, few, many, or a class where the clone is expanded.

CASSVSGFNEQFF,TGTGCCAGTAGCGTCTCAGGGTTCAATGAGCAGTTCTTC,-,TRBV19,-,TRBJ2-1
CASSHDRDRSYNEQFF,TGCGCCAGCAGCCACGACAGGGACCGCTCCTACAATGAGCAGTTCTTC,TRBD1,TRBV4-1,-,TRBJ2-1
CASSVRLFGELFF,TGTGCCAGCAGCGTACGGTTGTTCGGGGAGCTGTTTTTT,-,TRBV9,-,TRBJ2-2
CAIKAAAAYNEQFF,TGTGCCATCAAAGCAGCGGCCGCCTACAATGAGCAGTTCTTC,-,TRBV10-3,-,TRBJ2-1
CATADTYEQYF,TGTGCCACCGCGGACACCTACGAGCAGTACTTC,-,TRBV19,-,TRBJ2-7
CASSLAWGGEAFF,TGTGCCAGCAGTTTAGCTTGGGGGGGTGAAGCTTTCTTT,-,TRBV12-3/TRBV12-4,-,TRBJ1-1
CASSLSYRGGETQYF,TGTGCCAGCTCACTATCGTACAGGGGCGGAGAGACCCAGTACTTC,TRBD1,TRBV18,-,TRBJ2-5
CASSAWTGKETQYF,TGTGCCAGCAGTGCGTGGACAGGGAAAGAGACCCAGTACTTC,TRBD1,TRBV2,-,TRBJ2-5
CASSTGARGSPLHF,TGTGCCAGCAGCACGGGAGCGAGGGGTTCACCCCTCCACTTT,-,TRBV7-9,-,TRBJ1-6
CASSLGQATEAFF,TGTGCCAGCTCACTGGGACAGGCCACTGAAGCTTTCTTT,TRBD1,TRBV18,once,TRBJ1-1
CASSQGGAYSPLHF,TGTGCCAGCAGTCAAGGGGGCGCGTATTCACCCCTCCACTTT,TRBD1,TRBV28,once,TRBJ1-6
CASSQGRDRATEAFF,TGCGCCAGCAGCCAAGGCCGGGACAGGGCAACTGAAGCTTTCTTT,TRBD1,TRBV4-1,once,TRBJ1-1
CATSDPQGGVGETQYF,TGTGCCACCAGTGACCCGCAGGGAGGCGTAGGGGAGACCCAGTACTTC,-,TRBV24-1,-,TRBJ2-5
CASSEYNSRGYGYTF,TGTGCCAGCAGCGAATACAACAGCAGGGGCTATGGCTACACCTTC,-,TRBV6-4,-,TRBJ1-2
CSVDLAGGRFLYNEQFF,TGCAGCGTTGACCTCGCGGGAGGCCGATTCCTATACAATGAGCAGTTCTTC,TRBD2,TRBV29-1,-,TRBJ2-1
CASSFEPGEGYTF,TGTGCCAGCAGCTTCGAACCAGGGGAAGGCTACACCTTC,-,TRBV5-8,-,TRBJ1-2
CASSTRLPGNTIYF,TGTGCCAGCAGTACCAGACTACCTGGAAACACCATATATTTT,-,TRBV13,-,TRBJ1-3
CASSLSRGRGMDEAFF,TGTGCCAGCAGTTTATCTCGGGGCAGGGGGATGGATGAAGCTTTCTTT,TRBD1,TRBV28,-,TRBJ1-1
CASSLTSGRTGTQYF,TGTGCCAGCAGCTTAACTAGCGGGAGAACGGGTACGCAGTATTTT,TRBD2,TRBV7-2,once,TRBJ2-3
CASSSTNTEAFF,TGTGCCAGCTCATCTACGAACACTGAAGCTTTCTTT,-,TRBV18,-,TRBJ1-1
CASSWEDRANTEAFF,TGCGCCAGCAGCTGGGAGGACAGGGCAAACACTGAAGCTTTCTTT,TRBD1,TRBV5-1,-,TRBJ1-1
CASSADREWETQYF,TGCGCCAGCAGCGCAGACAGGGAATGGGAGACCCAGTACTTC,TRBD1,TRBV5-1,-,TRBJ2-5
CASSAQTYNEQFF,TGTGCCAGCAGCGCACAGACCTACAATGAGCAGTTCTTC,-,TRBV7-3,once,TRBJ2-1
CASSEAWQASSGNTIYF,TGTGCCAGCAGTGAAGCTTGGCAGGCGAGCTCTGGAAACACCATATATTTT,-,TRBV2,-,TRBJ1-3
CASSLEGDTQYF,TGTGCCAGCAGCCTAGAGGGAGATACGCAGTATTTT,-,TRBV5-4,-,TRBJ2-3
CASSLATPGETQYF,TGCGCCAGCAGCTTGGCTACGCCGGGGGAGACCCAGTACTTC,-,TRBV5-1,-,TRBJ2-5
CASSPTLAWASTDTQYF,TGTGCCAGCTCACCTACTCTAGCGTGGGCTAGCACAGATACGCAGTATTTT,-,TRBV18,-,TRBJ2-3
CASSPGTGLRTTGELFF,TGCGCCAGCAGCCCCGGGACGGGACTGCGAACAACCGGGGAGCTGTTTTTT,-,TRBV5-1,-,TRBJ2-2
CASSETLINSGNTIYF,TGTGCCAGCAGTGAAACTCTGATAAACTCTGGAAACACCATATATTTT,-,TRBV6-4,-,TRBJ1-3
CASSLITGIQETQYF,TGTGCCAGCAGCTTAATTACGGGGATTCAAGAGACCCAGTACTTC,-,TRBV5-4,-,TRBJ2-5
CASSQGRGEKLFF,TGCGCCAGCAGCCAAGGGAGGGGCGAAAAGCTGTTTTTT,-,TRBV4-1,-,TRBJ2-2
CASSTGHTAGEKLFF,TGTGCCAGTAGTACCGGACACACCGCGGGAGAAAAACTGTTTTTT,-,TRBV19,-,TRBJ1-4
CASSLGGKPTGTDTQYF,TGTGCCAGCAGCTTGGGCGGGAAGCCAACGGGCACAGATACGCAGTATTTT,-,TRBV5-4,few,TRBJ2-3
CASSLPGEGNTIYF,TGTGCCAGCAGTTTACCCGGAGAGGGAAACACCATATATTTT,-,TRBV28,-,TRBJ1-3
CASSWRGSTDTQYF,TGCGCCAGCAGCTGGCGGGGTAGCACAGATACGCAGTATTTT,-,TRBV5-1,-,TRBJ2-3
CAWQGLAKGNEQFF,TGTGCCTGGCAGGGACTAGCCAAAGGGAATGAGCAGTTCTTC,TRBD2,TRBV30,-,TRBJ2-1
CASSFSDQPQHF,TGTGCCAGCAGTTTTTCGGATCAGCCCCAGCATTTT,-,TRBV28,-,TRBJ1-5
CASNRSKETQYF,TGTGCCAGTAACAGGAGCAAAGAGACCCAGTACTTC,-,TRBV19,-,TRBJ2-5
CASSLDGDYGYTF,TGCGCCAGCAGCTTGGACGGGGACTATGGCTACACCTTC,-,TRBV5-1,-,TRBJ1-2
CASSPPGSGTGELFF,TGTGCCAGCAGCCCCCCGGGGAGCGGGACCGGGGAGCTGTTTTTT,-,TRBV11-3,-,TRBJ2-2
CASSMFGLAGGQIVNEQFF,TGTGCCAGTAGTATGTTTGGGCTAGCGGGAGGGCAGATAGTCAATGAGCAGTTCTTC,TRBD2,TRBV19,once,TRBJ2-1
CASSLAAETGELFF,TGTGCCAGCAGCTTAGCGGCTGAAACCGGGGAGCTGTTTTTT,-,TRBV7-2,-,TRBJ2-2
CASSFQSGSGSGELFF,TGTGCCAGCAGTTTTCAAAGCGGGAGCGGGTCCGGGGAGCTGTTTTTT,TRBD2,TRBV6-6,-,TRBJ2-2
CASSQGLVVGELFF,TGTGCCAGCAGCCAAGGACTAGTGGTCGGGGAGCTGTTTTTT,-,TRBV4-2,-,TRBJ2-2
CASSLDHIYEQYF,TGTGCCAGCAGTTTAGATCACATATACGAGCAGTACTTC,-,TRBV12-3/TRBV12-4,-,TRBJ2-7